This T cell receptor (beta chain) came from a study of blood T cells in healthy people across ages. Remarks on this clonotype: The antigen is undetermined.

For the second PCR, which ran for about 6 to 12 cycles, a sample-barcoded 5' primer and a J-beta primer mix were used. TCRdb re-called the 5' RACE reads through MiXCR, storing one row per CDR3 protein. The sample lists about 680,000 distinct CDR3 sequences, over 45% occurring once. The CDR3 covers 17 residues. General study points: The recorded TCR beta diversity per million T cells decreased in a roughly linear manner with age.

This receptor was identified in a woman aged 55-69 years in good health. The chain uses TRBV21-1 and TRBJ1-4; the D segment call TRBD1 is taken from the table without a DNA check. TRBV21-1 counts as a pseudogene. The sequencing input was blood. DNA of the CDR3: TGTGCCAGCAGCAGCCCCCAAGCGACAGGGGGTAATGAAAAACTGTTTTTT. Its translation is CASSSPQATGGNEKLFF.